Shown below are 5 T cell receptor beta chains from a single sample sequenced in a study of blood T cell repertoires in COVID-19. Sequenced by immunoSEQ multiplex PCR; TCRdb stores in-frame clones only, minus some. The sample yields approximately 250,000 clones, 92% seen once. Specimen: peripheral blood. The receptors stem from a man younger than 40 with COVID-19, enrolled during active disease.

The genes are TRBV18 and TRBJ1-3; D possibly corresponds to TRBD1 (5 bases). Deletions cut 1 base from V and 0 bases from J, with 10 bases between. This CDR3 spans 16 amino acids. Germline-derived CDR1 and CDR2 are KGHSH and LQKENI. Here the CDR3 DNA reads TGTGCCAGCTCACCACGGGGCCCCGCCTCTGGAAACACCATATATTTT. Translation: CASSPRGPASGNTIYF.

The chain uses TRBV7-2 and TRBJ2-7; 8 nucleotides line up with TRBD2. The CDR3 contains 14 residues. J was trimmed by 0 bases and V by 5 bases; bases with no gene match: 3. Germline assignment: CDR1 SGHTA and CDR2 FQGNSA. In DNA form, the CDR3 reads TGTGCCAGCAGCCGGGGGGGCAGCTCCTACGAGCAGTACTTC. Protein: CASSRGGSSYEQYF.

The V gene is TRBV7-9, the J gene TRBJ1-4, with 11 bases identical to TRBD1. The V gene's germline CDR1 is SEHNR and CDR2 FQNEAQ (reference sequence). This CDR3 is 17 amino acids long. J lost 3 bases, V lost 5 bases, and 8 bases had no gene match. CDR3 nucleotide sequence: TGTGCCAGCAGCCGGCCGGGACAGGGGGTTGCTAATGAAAAACTGTTTTTT. Translating it yields CASSRPGQGVANEKLFF.

The chain has TRBV3-1 (or the pseudogene TRBV3-2) and TRBJ2-7, with 8 positions matching TRBD1. With 4 bases clipped from V and 4 bases from J, the junction kept 6 bases outside the gene matches. In germline, CDR1 is LGHDT, CDR2 YNNKEL (reference sequence). The CDR3 is 14 amino acids. CDR3 in amino acids: CASSPIDRGYEQYF. The CDR3 region has the DNA TGTGCCAGCAGCCCGATAGACAGGGGATACGAGCAGTACTTC.

The chain is built from TRBV15 and TRBJ1-2; 7 nucleotides line up with TRBD1. With 3 bases clipped from V and 2 bases from J, the junction kept 6 bases outside the gene matches. The CDR3 has 15 amino acids. Germline V gives CDR1 LNHNV, CDR2 YYDKDF (reference sequence). This CDR3 reads CATSRGRGWNYGYTF. The CDR3 coding sequence is TGTGCCACCAGCAGGGGCAGGGGGTGGAACTATGGCTACACCTTC.